This T cell receptor (beta chain) is from a study of identical twins. Germline loops: CDR1 LGHDT, CDR2 YNNKEL (reference sequence). The trim removed 3 bases at V and 8 bases at J, leaving 2 bases unmatched. CDR3 length: 14 residues. From the 5' RACE reads, TCRdb called clonotypes with MiXCR, one entry per CDR3 protein. The profile covers approximately 600,000 distinct CDR3 sequences, with under 8.5% appearing a single time and 1.6% taken by the ten largest. These same data were also listed under a study on yellow fever vaccine responses in identical twins.

The material sequenced was PBMCs. The V call is TRBV3-1, the J call TRBJ2-2; 11 nucleotides match TRBD1. The receptor was isolated from a woman aged 18-30 years in good health. CDR3 region: CASSQGTGGGELFF. CDR3 in DNA: TGTGCCAGCAGCCAGGGGACAGGGGGAGGGGAGCTGTTTTTT.